This entry concerns a single T cell receptor (beta chain). The data belong to a study of blood T cell repertoires in COVID-19. Study at large: T cells, B-cell-depleted T cells, or PBMCs supplied cDNA or gDNA.

In the original workflow: Using reference gene primer amplification, nucleated cell counts were estimated. Assay: immunoSEQ multiplex PCR; the TCRdb copy retains only in-frame clones and omits some. For V, J and clone size, that table is used; D and trimming come from the DNA. In the table there are some 150,000 clones, 88% of which are singletons. Trimming removed 7 bases from V and 1 base from J, with 13 bases in between. The CDR3 extends over 14 amino acids. CDR1 and CDR2 from the germline V gene are LNHDA and SQIVND (reference sequence). This TCR derives from a woman aged 60-75 years with acute or convalescent COVID-19. Sequencing was performed on peripheral blood. The V and J genes are TRBV19 and TRBJ1-1; D may be TRBD1 (6 bases). The CDR3 protein is CASISGHRNTEAFF. CDR3 DNA: TGTGCCAGTATATCGGGACATAGGAACACTGAAGCTTTCTTT. The full variable domain, completed using reference TRBV19 and TRBJ1-1, is DGGITQSPKYLFRKEGQNVTLSCEQNLNHDAMYWYRQDPGQGLRLIYYSQIVNDFQKGDIAEGYSVSREKKESFPLTVTSAQKNPTAFYLCASISGHRNTEAFFGQGTRLTVV.